The 20 T cell receptor beta chains listed next were all sequenced from one sample in a study of control samples from healthy donors and cancer patients. TCRdb keeps only in-frame clones here, not all; method: immunoSEQ multiplex PCR. The sample lists about 77,000 clones; around 92% were seen once. The sequenced sample was blood. The receptors were gathered from a woman aged 60-75 years in good health.

The genes are TRBV28 and TRBJ1-3, with D tentatively TRBD1 (6 bases). V was shortened by 4 bases and J by 1 base, with 14 bases between the two germline ends. The germline gives CDR1 MDHEN, CDR2 SYDVKM. The CDR3 consists of 16 residues. CDR3 DNA: TGTGCCAGCAGTTCCGCACAGGACAGATCTGGAAACACCATATATTTT. Residues: CASSSAQDRSGNTIYF.

This chain uses TRBV29-1 with TRBJ2-1, with 7 bases that match TRBD2. After removal of 4 bases from V and 8 bases from J, the junction contained 8 bases not matched to a gene. The CDR3 covers 13 residues. The germline V gene encodes CDR1 SQVTM and CDR2 ANQGSEA. As DNA, the CDR3 is TGCAGCGTTGCCGGGAGGATGACGGATGAGCAGTTCTTC. Translation: CSVAGRMTDEQFF.

This clone was recorded once. The rearrangement uses TRBV2 and TRBJ1-1, with D possibly being TRBD1 (5 bases). This CDR3 spans 13 amino acids. V dropped 3 bases and J dropped 11 bases, with 16 bases sitting between them. Germline lookup yields CDR1 SNHLY and CDR2 FYNNEI. The CDR3 reads CASSDRLGGDAFF. DNA for the CDR3: TGTGCCAGCAGTGATCGGTTGGGCGGGGACGCTTTCTTT.

The chain has TRBV9 and TRBJ2-3; no clear D gene. Germline CDR1 is SGDLS and CDR2 is YYNGEE. Trimming removed 0 bases from V and 2 bases from J, with 7 bases in between. The CDR3 is made up of 14 amino acids. The CDR3 loop is CASSVETDTDTQYF. Here the CDR3 DNA reads TGTGCCAGCAGCGTAGAAACAGACACAGATACGCAGTATTTT.

V gene TRBV29-1 combines with J gene TRBJ1-1; the match to TRBD1 covers 8 bases. Germline trimming cut 0 bases from V and 4 bases from J; bases unmatched to any gene: 13. Looked up from germline, CDR1 is SQVTM and CDR2 is ANQGSEA. CDR3 length equals 17 residues. This chain's CDR3 is CSVEDQGALASPTEAFF. The CDR3 nucleotides are TGCAGCGTTGAAGACCAGGGGGCTCTTGCCTCCCCCACTGAAGCTTTCTTT.

The V gene is TRBV14, the J gene TRBJ2-2; no definite D call. Germline CDR1 is SGHDN and CDR2 is FVKESK. Trimming removed 5 bases from V and 7 bases from J, with 14 bases in between. The CDR3 has 14 residues. CDR3 sequence (DNA): TGTGCCAGCAGCGCGAACGGCTTCGTCGGGGAGCTGTTTTTT. Its translation: CASSANGFVGELFF.

V usage is TRBV9 and J usage is TRBJ1-1; D unresolved. The germline V and J ends were trimmed by 1 base and 3 bases, with 10 bases remaining between them. This CDR3 spans 14 amino acids. Germline CDR1 and CDR2: SGDLS and YYNGEE. CDR3 sequence (DNA): TGTGCCAGCAGCGTATCTCCAGATTACACTGAAGCTTTCTTT. Amino acids: CASSVSPDYTEAFF.

This chain connects TRBV11-2 to TRBJ2-3, with TRBD2 matching over 7 bases. Germline values: CDR1 SGHAT, CDR2 FQNNGV. The length of the CDR3 is 16 residues. V gave up 1 base and J gave up 4 bases; unmatched junction bases: 8. The CDR3, as DNA: TGTGCCAGCAGCTTAGCGGGGACTAAAAGCGCAGATACGCAGTATTTT. It specifies CASSLAGTKSADTQYF. Full variable domain (rest looked up from reference TRBV11-2 and TRBJ2-3): EAGVAQSPRYKIIEKRQSVAFWCNPISGHATLYWYQQILGQGPKLLIQFQNNGVVDDSQLPKDRFSAERLKGVDSTLKIQPAKLEDSAVYLCASSLAGTKSADTQYFGPGTRLTVL.

The chain employs TRBV27 and TRBJ1-5; D gene uncertain. Germline-derived CDR1 and CDR2 are MNHEY and SMNVEV (reference sequence). Trimming removed 2 bases at V and 3 bases at J, with 5 bases between. This CDR3 has 13 amino acids. In DNA, the CDR3 is TGTGCCAGCAGTTTAAATGACAATCAGCCCCAGCATTTT. Translation: CASSLNDNQPQHF.

This clone was found once. The chain couples TRBV7-9 to TRBJ2-5; the D gene is possibly TRBD2 (6 bases). This CDR3 contains 14 residues. V lost 3 bases, J lost 2 bases, and 10 bases lay in between. CDR1 and CDR2 from the germline V gene are SEHNR and FQNEAQ (reference sequence). In DNA, the CDR3 is TGTGCCAGCAGCTTTCGGGAGCAGCAAGAGACCCAGTACTTC. Amino acid sequence: CASSFREQQETQYF.

J is TRBJ2-4 and V is TRBV28, with D possibly TRBD2 on 5 matching bases. V lost 6 bases and J 4 bases, leaving 13 bases between the germline ends. The CDR3 length is 14 residues. Germline V gene data show CDR1 as MDHEN and CDR2 as SYDVKM. Written as DNA, the CDR3 is TGTGCCAGCAGATTGGACGGGGTTAAAAACATTCAGTACTTC. Translation gives CASRLDGVKNIQYF. Drawing the rest from reference TRBV28 and TRBJ2-4, the complete variable domain is DVKVTQSSRYLVKRTGEKVFLECVQDMDHENMFWYRQDPGLGLRLIYFSYDVKMKEKGDIPEGYSVSREKKERFSLILESASTNQTSMYLCASRLDGVKNIQYFGAGTRLSVL.

The rearrangement joins TRBV29-1 to TRBJ2-3; tentative D call: TRBD1 (6 bases). This CDR3 spans 14 amino acids. With 3 bases removed from V and 0 bases from J, the gap between germline ends came to 10 bases. Germline loops: CDR1 SQVTM, CDR2 ANQGSEA. CDR3 bases: TGCAGCGTTGATGGACAGCCTAGCACAGATACGCAGTATTTT. Translation gives CSVDGQPSTDTQYF.

The chain couples TRBV30 to TRBJ2-7; D might be TRBD1 or TRBD2, each matching 6 bases. Germline-derived CDR1 and CDR2 are GTSNPN and SVGIG (reference sequence). The CDR3 contains 13 residues. The ends were cut back, 0 bases at V and 2 bases at J, with 8 bases in the middle. CDR3: CAWSVRGPYEQYF. For the CDR3, the DNA is TGTGCCTGGAGTGTTCGGGGGCCCTACGAGCAGTACTTC.

This clone showed up just a few times. The chain combines TRBV28 with TRBJ2-7; D unclear. In germline, CDR1 is MDHEN, CDR2 SYDVKM. Trimming pared 4 bases from V and 2 bases from J, leaving 3 bases between. This CDR3 is built from 11 residues. CDR3 DNA: TGTGCCAGCAGTTCCCCCTACGAGCAGTACTTC. This gives the protein CASSSPYEQYF. Together with reference TRBV28 and TRBJ2-7, the CDR3 gives the full variable domain: DVKVTQSSRYLVKRTGEKVFLECVQDMDHENMFWYRQDPGLGLRLIYFSYDVKMKEKGDIPEGYSVSREKKERFSLILESASTNQTSMYLCASSSPYEQYFGPGTRLTVT.

The V call is TRBV7-9, the J call TRBJ2-2, with a tentative D call TRBD2 (5 bases). Germline V gene lookup returns CDR1 SEHNR and CDR2 FQNEAQ (reference sequence). The length of the CDR3 is 15 residues. Trimming pared 6 bases from V and 0 bases from J, leaving 11 bases between. In DNA form, the CDR3 reads TGTGCCAGCAGTCAACGGGGTTCGAACACCGGGGAGCTGTTTTTT. Encoded protein: CASSQRGSNTGELFF.

The CDR3 reads CASSLDSGDTQYF. DNA for the CDR3: TGTGCCAGCAGCTTAGACTCTGGGGATACGCAGTATTTT. The chain recombines TRBV7-2 with TRBJ2-3; the D is unclear. The CDR3 has 13 residues. V shed 1 base and J shed 6 bases, with 8 bases lying between them. Germline assignment: CDR1 SGHTA and CDR2 FQGNSA.

V usage is TRBV28 and J usage is TRBJ1-5; D uncertain. The CDR3 loop spans 14 amino acids. CDR1 MDHEN and CDR2 SYDVKM come from the germline V gene. The V end was cut by 6 bases, the J end by 3 bases, with 12 bases between. The CDR3 here is CASSGLGYNQPQHF. CDR3 bases: TGTGCCAGCAGCGGGCTGGGATACAATCAGCCCCAGCATTTT.

The chain has TRBV4-3 and TRBJ1-5; D might be TRBD1 (5 bases). V was cut by 0 bases and J by 5 bases, with 17 bases left in between. Germline CDR1 LGHNA, CDR2 YSLEER. The CDR3 spans 17 residues. CDR3 DNA sequence: TGCGCCAGCAGCCAAGAAGTGGGGTTCGGGACTTATCAGCCCCAGCATTTT. Translating it yields CASSQEVGFGTYQPQHF.

The chain employs TRBV30 and TRBJ2-4, with TRBD2 identical over 13 bases. CDR1 and CDR2 (germline): GTSNPN, SVGIG (reference sequence). This CDR3 is 12 amino acids long. The trim removed 0 bases at V and 14 bases at J, leaving 1 base unmatched. CDR3 sequence reads: CAWSVLAGGKYF. CDR3 nucleotides: TGTGCCTGGAGTGTACTAGCGGGGGGGAAGTACTTC.

The genes are TRBV9 and TRBJ1-4; TRBD1 matches 9 bases. This CDR3 contains 15 residues. Germline V gene sequence: CDR1 SGDLS, CDR2 YYNGEE. After removal of 6 bases from V and 7 bases from J, the junction contained 10 bases not matched to a gene. CDR3 DNA sequence: TGTGCCAGCAATAGACAGGGGGTACTCGGTGAAAAACTGTTTTTT. Translation gives CASNRQGVLGEKLFF.